What follows are 16 T cell receptor beta chains derived from one specimen sequenced in a study of T-cell memory formation after mild COVID-19. TCRdb fed the 5' RACE reads into MiXCR, producing one record per CDR3 protein. The sample contains over 450,000 distinct CDR3 sequences, 20% of which appear only once. The specimen was PBMCs or a T cell subset sorted from them (not recorded which). These receptors came from an adult woman who had mild COVID-19 (a few samples of this study predate the infection). Cell type and time point are not known.

The chain uses TRBV27 and TRBJ2-5, with a weak D call TRBD1 (5 bases). Deletions cut 3 bases from V and 9 bases from J, with 17 bases between. This CDR3 spans 14 amino acids. CDR1 MNHEY and CDR2 SMNVEV come from the germline V gene (reference sequence). The CDR3 loop is CASSFGQGARAQYF. The CDR3 nucleotides are TGTGCCAGCAGTTTCGGGCAGGGCGCTCGGGCCCAGTACTTC.

The chain carries TRBV29-1 and TRBJ1-1, with 8 bases matching TRBD1. V trimming: 5 bases; J trimming: 5 bases; junction bases outside the gene matches: 10. CDR1 and CDR2 from the germline V gene are SQVTM and ANQGSEA. The CDR3 totals 14 residues. The CDR3 is CSVTGQGAGTEAFF. CDR3 in DNA: TGCAGCGTTACCGGACAGGGAGCGGGGACTGAAGCTTTCTTT.

The V gene is TRBV27, the J gene TRBJ1-2; weak D call: TRBD1 (6 bases). The CDR3 covers 15 residues. With 5 bases removed from V and 1 base from J, the gap between germline ends came to 14 bases. Germline V gene data show CDR1 as MNHEY and CDR2 as SMNVEV (reference sequence). Here the CDR3 reads CASSPGQPFNYGYTF. For the CDR3, the DNA is TGTGCCAGCAGTCCCGGACAGCCCTTTAACTATGGCTACACCTTC.

The chain combines TRBV18 with TRBJ2-5; 7 bases fit TRBD1. The CDR3 spans 15 residues. Per the germline V gene, CDR1 is KGHSH and CDR2 is LQKENI. Germline trimming cut 3 bases from V and 3 bases from J; bases unmatched to any gene: 7. The CDR3 region has the DNA TGTGCCAGCTCACCTCGATCCGGGACAGAAGAGACCCAGTACTTC. It codes for CASSPRSGTEETQYF.

This clonotype was detected ten times or more. CDR3: CASGAGVQETQYF. CDR3 in DNA: TGTGCCAGCGGAGCGGGAGTTCAAGAGACCCAGTACTTC. This chain connects TRBV7-3 to TRBJ2-5; 8 bases agree with TRBD2. Per the germline V gene, CDR1 is SGHTA and CDR2 is FQGTGA. With 8 bases clipped from V and 2 bases from J, the junction kept 4 bases outside the gene matches. CDR3 length: 13 amino acids.

This clonotype is a singleton in its sample. This chain connects TRBV5-1 to TRBJ2-7; TRBD1 matches 7 bases. The ends lost 4 bases at V and 5 bases at J; junction bases unmatched: 9. The CDR3 is 14 amino acids. Per germline, CDR1 SGHRS and CDR2 YFSETQ. The CDR3 is CASSPFSGGHEQYF. CDR3 nucleotides: TGCGCCAGCAGCCCTTTCTCAGGGGGACACGAGCAGTACTTC.

This clonotype was observed a handful of times. This chain links TRBV5-6 with TRBJ2-2; D gene ambiguous. Germline assignment: CDR1 SGHDT and CDR2 YYEEEE. CDR3 length: 12 residues. V was pared by 3 bases and J by 4 bases, with 4 bases between. Here the CDR3 DNA reads TGTGCCAGCAGCTCCTCCACCGGGGAGCTGTTTTTT. Protein product: CASSSSTGELFF.

V gene TRBV10-3 combines with J gene TRBJ1-1, with a tentative D call TRBD1 (6 bases). Germline lookup yields CDR1 ENHRY and CDR2 SYGVKD. Trimming left V 10 bases short and J 0 bases short, with 12 bases between. The CDR3 sequence is 13 residues long. The CDR3 DNA is TGTGCCACCGCAGGGGCTCTGAACACTGAAGCTTTCTTT. Its translation is CATAGALNTEAFF.

J is TRBJ2-5 and V is TRBV7-6; unclear D gene. The CDR3 is made up of 15 amino acids. With 1 base removed from V and 5 bases from J, the gap between germline ends came to 14 bases. Germline lookup yields CDR1 SGHVS and CDR2 FNYEAQ. CDR3 in DNA: TGTGCCAGCAGCTTAGGAAGGACGTTGGGCGAGACCCAGTACTTC. It yields the protein CASSLGRTLGETQYF.

The rearrangement uses TRBV3-1 and TRBJ2-3; 7 bases match TRBD2. The V gene end was trimmed by 0 bases and the J gene end by 2 bases; junction bases not matched to a gene: 5. This CDR3 contains 16 residues. CDR1 is LGHDT and CDR2 is YNNKEL in the germline V gene (reference sequence). The CDR3 region has the DNA TGTGCCAGCAGCCAAGATGGTGGGGGGGACACAGATACGCAGTATTTT. Protein product: CASSQDGGGDTDTQYF.

The rearrangement uses TRBV10-3 and TRBJ2-3, with TRBD2 matching 9 bases. Germline V CDR1 and CDR2: ENHRY, SYGVKD. This CDR3 contains 17 residues. V lost 6 bases, J lost 1 base, and 11 bases stayed unmatched. CDR3 region: CAIRPLDVAGGTDTQYF. The CDR3 nucleotides are TGTGCCATCAGGCCTCTGGATGTAGCGGGGGGCACAGATACGCAGTATTTT.

This chain joins TRBV5-6 and TRBJ1-4; TRBD1 aligns across 8 bases. The V segment lost 3 bases and the J segment 8 bases; nucleotides outside the gene matches: 6. This CDR3 has 14 amino acids. Germline CDR1 is SGHDT and CDR2 is YYEEEE. As DNA, the CDR3 is TGTGCCAGCAGCTCACAGGGGGTTTTGGAAAAACTGTTTTTT. Translated: CASSSQGVLEKLFF.

This rearrangement joins TRBV24-1 to TRBJ2-1; 11 bases agree with TRBD2. The CDR3 sequence is 18 residues long. Germline CDR1 reads KGHDR; CDR2 reads SFDVKD. The V gene end was trimmed by 6 bases and the J gene end by 10 bases; junction bases not matched to a gene: 19. The CDR3 region is CATSRRPSGRSHTIEQFF. CDR3 DNA: TGTGCCACCAGTCGGCGGCCTAGCGGGAGGAGTCATACAATCGAGCAGTTCTTC.

The chain couples TRBV24-1 to TRBJ2-2; D is unclear. The CDR3 runs 14 residues. Between the trimmed V and J ends, which lost 5 bases and 2 bases, there was a span of 8 bases. Germline V gene data show CDR1 as KGHDR and CDR2 as SFDVKD. DNA of the CDR3: TGTGCCACCAGTGTGTCCGCCAACACCGGGGAGCTGTTTTTT. This gives the protein CATSVSANTGELFF.

This clonotype turned up a few times. The genes are TRBV29-1 and TRBJ2-1; D might be TRBD1 or TRBD2, each matching 5 bases. V shed 3 bases and J shed 8 bases, with 11 bases lying between them. Germline V gives CDR1 SQVTM, CDR2 ANQGSEA. The CDR3 runs to 12 residues. This CDR3 is CSVESGSDEQFF. CDR3 sequence (DNA): TGCAGCGTTGAGTCAGGGAGCGATGAGCAGTTCTTC.

This clonotype was recorded a few times. The chain carries TRBV6-2 or TRBV6-3 and TRBJ2-3; D perhaps matches TRBD2 (6 bases). The CDR3 extends over 15 amino acids. Trimming took 6 bases from V and 2 from J, leaving 15 bases between them. Germline V gives CDR1 MNHEY, CDR2 SVGEGT. The CDR3 DNA reads TGTGCCAGCAGCCTCTATCGGACTAACACAGATACGCAGTATTTT. Translating it yields CASSLYRTNTDTQYF.